This TCR beta chain stems from a study of blood T cell repertoires in COVID-19. On the study more broadly: Specimens from acute and convalescent COVID-19 originated in the United States, Italy and Spain.

Sequencing was performed with immunoSEQ multiplex PCR; in TCRdb, only in-frame clones are kept and a portion is missing. In the table there are about 400,000 clones, approximately 88% of which are singletons. V was pared by 5 bases and J by 0 bases, with 14 bases between. Looked up from germline, CDR1 is MNHNY and CDR2 is SVGAGI (reference sequence). The CDR3 length is 17 residues. Sequencing was done on a sample of PBMCs or T cells enriched from blood (not recorded which). This TCR came from a woman aged 25-40 years with acute COVID-19. The J gene is TRBJ2-6, the V gene TRBV6-6, with a possible D match to TRBD2 (5 bases). CDR3 sequence (DNA): TGTGCCAGCAGTCCCCTGCGCGGGTTCTCTGGGGCCAACGTCCTGACTTTC. Translated: CASSPLRGFSGANVLTF.